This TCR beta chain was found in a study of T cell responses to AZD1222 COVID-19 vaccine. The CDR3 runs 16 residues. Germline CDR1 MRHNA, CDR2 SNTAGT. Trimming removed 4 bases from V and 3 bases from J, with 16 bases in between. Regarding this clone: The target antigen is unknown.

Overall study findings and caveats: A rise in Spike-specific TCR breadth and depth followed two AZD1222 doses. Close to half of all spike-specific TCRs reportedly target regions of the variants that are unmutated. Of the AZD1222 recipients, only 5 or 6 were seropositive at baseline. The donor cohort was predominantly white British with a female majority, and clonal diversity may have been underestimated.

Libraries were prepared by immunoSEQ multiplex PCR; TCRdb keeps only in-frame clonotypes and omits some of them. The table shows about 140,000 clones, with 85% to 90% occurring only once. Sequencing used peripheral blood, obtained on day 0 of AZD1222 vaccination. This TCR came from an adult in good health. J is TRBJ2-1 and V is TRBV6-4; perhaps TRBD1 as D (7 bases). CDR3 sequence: CASSAVGQGGYNEQFF. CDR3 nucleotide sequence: TGTGCCAGCAGTGCGGTGGGTCAGGGGGGCTACAATGAGCAGTTCTTC.